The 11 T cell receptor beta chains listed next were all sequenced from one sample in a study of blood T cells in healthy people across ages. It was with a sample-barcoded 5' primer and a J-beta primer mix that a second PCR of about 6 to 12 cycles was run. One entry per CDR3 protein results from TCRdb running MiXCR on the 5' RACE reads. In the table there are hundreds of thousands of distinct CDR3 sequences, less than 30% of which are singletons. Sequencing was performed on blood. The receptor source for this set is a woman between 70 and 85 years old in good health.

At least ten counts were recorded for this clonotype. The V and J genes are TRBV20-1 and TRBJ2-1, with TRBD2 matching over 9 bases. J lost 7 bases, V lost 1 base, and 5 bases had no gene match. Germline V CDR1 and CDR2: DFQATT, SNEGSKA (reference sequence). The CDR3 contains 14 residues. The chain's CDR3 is CSARGSGSLNEQFF. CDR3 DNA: TGCAGTGCTAGAGGTAGCGGGAGTCTGAATGAGCAGTTCTTC.

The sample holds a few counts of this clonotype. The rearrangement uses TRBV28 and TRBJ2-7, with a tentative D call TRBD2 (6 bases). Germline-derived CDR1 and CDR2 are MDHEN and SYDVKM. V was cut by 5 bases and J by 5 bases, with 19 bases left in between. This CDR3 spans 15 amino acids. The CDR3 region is CASSLTRASGDEQYF. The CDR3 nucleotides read TGTGCCAGCAGTCTGACTAGGGCCAGTGGGGACGAGCAGTACTTC.

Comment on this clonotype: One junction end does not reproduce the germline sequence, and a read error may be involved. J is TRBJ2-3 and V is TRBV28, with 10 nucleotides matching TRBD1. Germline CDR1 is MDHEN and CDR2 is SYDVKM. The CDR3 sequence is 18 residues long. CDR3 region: CASSLYPWDRGMVDTRYF. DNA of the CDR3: TGTGCCAGCAGTTTATACCCTTGGGACAGGGGTATGGTGGATACGCGGTATTTT. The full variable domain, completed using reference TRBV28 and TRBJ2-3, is DVKVTQSSRYLVKRTGEKVFLECVQDMDHENMFWYRQDPGLGLRLIYFSYDVKMKEKGDIPEGYSVSREKKERFSLILESASTNQTSMYLCASSLYPWDRGMVDTRYFGPGTRLTVL.

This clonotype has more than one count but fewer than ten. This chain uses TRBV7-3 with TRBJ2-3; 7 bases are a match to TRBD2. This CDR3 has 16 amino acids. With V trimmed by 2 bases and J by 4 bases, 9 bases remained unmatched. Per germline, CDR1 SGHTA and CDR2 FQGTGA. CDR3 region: CASSLRGGSISDTQYF. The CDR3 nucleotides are TGTGCCAGCAGCTTACGAGGCGGGAGTATCTCAGATACGCAGTATTTT.

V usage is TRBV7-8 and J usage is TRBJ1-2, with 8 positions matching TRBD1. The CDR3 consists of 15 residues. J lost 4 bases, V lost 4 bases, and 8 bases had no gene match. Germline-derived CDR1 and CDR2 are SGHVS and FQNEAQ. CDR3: CASSSRTGNSYGYTF. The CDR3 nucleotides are TGTGCCAGCAGCTCTCGGACAGGGAATAGCTATGGCTACACCTTC.

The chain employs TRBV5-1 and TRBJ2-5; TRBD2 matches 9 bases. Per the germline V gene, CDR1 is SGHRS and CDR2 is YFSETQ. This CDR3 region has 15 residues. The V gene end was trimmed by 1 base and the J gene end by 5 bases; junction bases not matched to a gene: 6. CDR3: CASSLMTSGEETQYF. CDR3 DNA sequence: TGCGCCAGCAGCTTGATGACTAGCGGTGAGGAGACCCAGTACTTC. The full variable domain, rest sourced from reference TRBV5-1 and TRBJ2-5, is KAGVTQTPRYLIKTRGQQVTLSCSPISGHRSVSWYQQTPGQGLQFLFEYFSETQRNKGNFPGRFSGRQFSNSRSEMNVSTLELGDSALYLCASSLMTSGEETQYFGPGTRLLVL.

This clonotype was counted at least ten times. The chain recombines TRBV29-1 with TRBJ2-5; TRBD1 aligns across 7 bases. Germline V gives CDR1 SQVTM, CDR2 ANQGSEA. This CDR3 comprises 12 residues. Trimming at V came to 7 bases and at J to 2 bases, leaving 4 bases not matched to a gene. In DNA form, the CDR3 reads TGCAGCGCGAGGGGACAGCAAGAGACCCAGTACTTC. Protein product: CSARGQQETQYF.

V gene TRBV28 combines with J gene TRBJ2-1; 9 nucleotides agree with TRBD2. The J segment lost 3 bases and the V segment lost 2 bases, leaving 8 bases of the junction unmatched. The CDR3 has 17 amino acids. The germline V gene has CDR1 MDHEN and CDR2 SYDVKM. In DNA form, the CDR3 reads TGTGCCAGCAGTTTAAGACCCGGCGGGAGGGACTACAATGAGCAGTTCTTC. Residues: CASSLRPGGRDYNEQFF.

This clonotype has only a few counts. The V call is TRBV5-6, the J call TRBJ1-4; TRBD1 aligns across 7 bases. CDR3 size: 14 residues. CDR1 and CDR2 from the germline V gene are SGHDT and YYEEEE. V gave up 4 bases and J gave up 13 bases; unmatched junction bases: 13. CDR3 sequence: CASSPGRGGEGLFF. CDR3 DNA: TGTGCCAGCAGCCCCGGAAGAGGGGGCGAGGGACTGTTTTTT. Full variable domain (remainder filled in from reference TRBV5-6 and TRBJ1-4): DAGVTQSPTHLIKTRGQQVTLRCSPKSGHDTVSWYQQALGQGPQFIFQYYEEEERQRGNFPDRFSGHQFPNYSSELNVNALLLGDSALYLCASSPGRGGEGLFFGSGTQLSVL.

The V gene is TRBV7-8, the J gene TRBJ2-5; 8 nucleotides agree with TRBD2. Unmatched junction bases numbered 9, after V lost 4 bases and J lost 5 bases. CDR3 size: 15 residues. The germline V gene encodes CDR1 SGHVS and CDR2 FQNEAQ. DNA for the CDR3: TGTGCCAGCAGCTCCTTAGCGGGAAATCCGGAGACCCAGTACTTC. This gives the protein CASSSLAGNPETQYF.

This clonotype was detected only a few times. The CDR3 protein is CATSESTSGRVNIQYF. The CDR3 DNA is TGTGCCACCAGTGAGTCGACTAGCGGGAGGGTTAACATTCAGTACTTC. The rearrangement links TRBV24-1 to TRBJ2-4; 14 positions match TRBD2. Germline V gene sequence: CDR1 KGHDR, CDR2 SFDVKD. The V segment lost 4 bases and the J segment 7 bases; nucleotides outside the gene matches: 5. The CDR3 has 16 residues.